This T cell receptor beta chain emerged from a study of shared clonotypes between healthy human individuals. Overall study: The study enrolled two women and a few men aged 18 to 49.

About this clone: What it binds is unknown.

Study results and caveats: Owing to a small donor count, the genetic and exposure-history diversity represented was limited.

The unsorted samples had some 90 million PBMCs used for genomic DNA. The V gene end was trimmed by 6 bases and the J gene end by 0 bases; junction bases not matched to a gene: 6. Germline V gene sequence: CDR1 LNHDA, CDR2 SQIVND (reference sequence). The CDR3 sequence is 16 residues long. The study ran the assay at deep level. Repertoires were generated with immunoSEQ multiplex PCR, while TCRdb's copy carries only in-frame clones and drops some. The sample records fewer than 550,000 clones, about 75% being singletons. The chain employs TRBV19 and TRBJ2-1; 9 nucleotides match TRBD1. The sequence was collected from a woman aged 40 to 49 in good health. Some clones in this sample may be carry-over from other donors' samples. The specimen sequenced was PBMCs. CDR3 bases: TGTGCCAGTAGGACCCGGGACAGGGACTCCTACAATGAGCAGTTCTTC. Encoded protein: CASRTRDRDSYNEQFF.